The sequence of this T cell receptor beta chain was determined in a study of blood T cell repertoires in COVID-19. Study as a whole: Some COVID-19 samples were acute and others convalescent; all came from the United States, Italy and Spain. Sources were T cells, B-cell-depleted T cells, or PBMCs; the material itself was cDNA or gDNA.

Per the original data handling: Nucleated cell number was recorded as an estimate derived from reference gene primer amplification. The protocol was immunoSEQ multiplex PCR, while the TCRdb copy is restricted to in-frame clones and leaves out a portion. V, J and clone size are taken as reported in that table, and D and trimming were inferred from the DNA itself. The top ten clones hold about 24% of a sample with approximately 100,000 clones, around 75% of them seen once. This clone was seen only a few times. Looked up from germline, CDR1 is MDHEN and CDR2 is SYDVKM. This CDR3 is 15 amino acids long. Trimming removed 2 bases from V and 3 bases from J, with 10 bases in between.

The chain combines TRBV28 with TRBJ2-2, with D perhaps matching TRBD1 (6 bases). This TCR derives from a man aged 65-85 years with acute or convalescent COVID-19. The sequenced material came from peripheral blood. The CDR3 region has the DNA TGTGCCAGCAGTTTAAGGCAGGGGTACACCGGGGAGCTGTTTTTT. Its translation is CASSLRQGYTGELFF.